This TCR beta chain was recorded in a study of shared clonotypes between healthy human individuals. CDR1 and CDR2 (germline): SGHNT, YYREEE (reference sequence). V dropped 4 bases and J dropped 4 bases, with 15 bases sitting between them. This CDR3 region has 15 residues. The assay was immunoSEQ multiplex PCR, and TCRdb's table has in-frame clones only and misses some. The table has approximately 1,500,000 clones, over 95% seen once. This chain uses TRBV5-4 with TRBJ2-1; D unclear. The TCR originated in a man aged 25-45 years in good health. Sequencing was done on a sample of naive CD4+ T cells sorted from blood. The sample's subset: CD45RA+ positively selected. In DNA, the CDR3 is TGTGCCAGCAGCCCCTCCGTTCCCAGTTACAATGAGCAGTTCTTC. Translated: CASSPSVPSYNEQFF.